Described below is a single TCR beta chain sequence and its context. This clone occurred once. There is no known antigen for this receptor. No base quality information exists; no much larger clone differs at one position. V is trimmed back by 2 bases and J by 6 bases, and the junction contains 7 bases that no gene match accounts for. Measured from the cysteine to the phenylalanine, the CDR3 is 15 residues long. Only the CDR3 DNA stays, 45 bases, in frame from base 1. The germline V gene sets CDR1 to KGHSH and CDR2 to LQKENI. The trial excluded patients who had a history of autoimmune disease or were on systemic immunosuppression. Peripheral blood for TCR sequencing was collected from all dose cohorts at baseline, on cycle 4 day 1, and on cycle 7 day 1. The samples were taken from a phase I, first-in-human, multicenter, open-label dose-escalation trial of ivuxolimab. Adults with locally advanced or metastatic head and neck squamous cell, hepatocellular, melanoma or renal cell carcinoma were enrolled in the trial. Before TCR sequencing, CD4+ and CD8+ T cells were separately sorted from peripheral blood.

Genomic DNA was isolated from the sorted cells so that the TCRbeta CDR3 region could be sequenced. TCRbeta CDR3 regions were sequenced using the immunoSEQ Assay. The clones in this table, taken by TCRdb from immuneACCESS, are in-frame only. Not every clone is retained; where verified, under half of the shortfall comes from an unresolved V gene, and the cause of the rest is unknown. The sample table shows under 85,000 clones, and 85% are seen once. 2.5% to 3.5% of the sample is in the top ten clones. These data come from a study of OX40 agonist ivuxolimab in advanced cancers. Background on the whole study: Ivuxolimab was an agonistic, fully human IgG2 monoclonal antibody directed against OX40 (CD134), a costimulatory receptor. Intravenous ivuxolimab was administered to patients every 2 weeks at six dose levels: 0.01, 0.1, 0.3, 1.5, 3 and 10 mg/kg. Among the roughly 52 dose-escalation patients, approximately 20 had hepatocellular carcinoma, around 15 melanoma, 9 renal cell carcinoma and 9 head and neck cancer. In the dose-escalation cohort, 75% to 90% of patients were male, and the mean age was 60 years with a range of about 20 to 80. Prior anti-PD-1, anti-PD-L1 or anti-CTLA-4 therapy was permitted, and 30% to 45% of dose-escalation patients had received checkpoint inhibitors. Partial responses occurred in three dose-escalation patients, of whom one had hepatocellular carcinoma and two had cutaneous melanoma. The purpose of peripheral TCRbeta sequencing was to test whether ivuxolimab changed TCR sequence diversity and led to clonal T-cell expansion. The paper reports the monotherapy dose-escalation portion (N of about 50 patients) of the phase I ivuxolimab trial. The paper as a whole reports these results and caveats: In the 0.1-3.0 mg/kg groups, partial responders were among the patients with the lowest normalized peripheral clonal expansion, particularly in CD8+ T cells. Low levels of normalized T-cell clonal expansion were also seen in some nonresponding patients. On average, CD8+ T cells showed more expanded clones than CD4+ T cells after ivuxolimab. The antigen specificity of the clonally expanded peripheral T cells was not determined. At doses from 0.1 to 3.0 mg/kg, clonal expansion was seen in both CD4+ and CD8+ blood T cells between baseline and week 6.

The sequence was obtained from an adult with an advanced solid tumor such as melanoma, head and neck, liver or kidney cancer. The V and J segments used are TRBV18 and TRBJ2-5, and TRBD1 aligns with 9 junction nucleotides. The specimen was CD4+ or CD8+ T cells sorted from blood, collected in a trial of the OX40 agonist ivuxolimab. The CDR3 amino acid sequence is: CASSPRAGQGKTQYF. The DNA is TGTGCCAGCTCACCAAGGGCGGGACAGGGAAAGACCCAGTACTTC.